This TCR beta chain was captured in a study of shared clonotypes between healthy human individuals. Every donor, a Caucasian adult, lived in Nashville, Tennessee. This CDR3 spans 13 amino acids. The V end lost 0 bases, the J end lost 4 bases, and 7 bases lay between the germline ends. Germline values: CDR1 SGHDT, CDR2 YYEEEE. Researchers ran the assay at a deep level. The table came from immunoSEQ multiplex PCR; TCRdb's copy has only in-frame clones and leaves some out. The data show some 500,000 clones, around 77% seen once. The TCR was taken from a woman aged 40 to 50 in good health. Some clones in this sample may be carry-over from other donors' samples. This sequence joins TRBV5-6 and TRBJ2-5; D gene ambiguous. The sequenced sample consisted of PBMCs. Here the CDR3 reads CASSLDPAETQYF. CDR3 bases: TGTGCCAGCAGCTTGGATCCGGCAGAGACCCAGTACTTC.